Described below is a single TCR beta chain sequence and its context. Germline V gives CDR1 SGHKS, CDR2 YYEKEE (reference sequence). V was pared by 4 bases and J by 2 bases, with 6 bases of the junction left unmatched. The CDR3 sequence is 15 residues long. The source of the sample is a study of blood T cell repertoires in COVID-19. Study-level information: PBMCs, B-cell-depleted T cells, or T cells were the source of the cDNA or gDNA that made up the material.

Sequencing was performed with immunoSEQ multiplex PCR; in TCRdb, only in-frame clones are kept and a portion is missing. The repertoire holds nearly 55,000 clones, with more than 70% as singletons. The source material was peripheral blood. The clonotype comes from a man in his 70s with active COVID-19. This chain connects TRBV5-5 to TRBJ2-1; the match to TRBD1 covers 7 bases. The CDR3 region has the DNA TGTGCCAGCAGCCCCTTGAGGGGGCCCTACAATGAGCAGTTCTTC. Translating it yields CASSPLRGPYNEQFF. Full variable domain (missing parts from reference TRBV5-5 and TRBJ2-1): DAGVTQSPTHLIKTRGQQVTLRCSPISGHKSVSWYQQVLGQGPQFIFQYYEKEERGRGNFPDRFSARQFPNYSSELNVNALLLGDSALYLCASSPLRGPYNEQFFGPGTRLTVL.